This TCR beta chain was observed in a study of T-cell reconstitution after alpha-beta-depleted transplantation in children. This clonotype was counted between two and nine times. As it was prepared, the TCRbeta library received unique molecular identifiers. TCRdb redid the calling of the PCR reads with MiXCR, one entry per CDR3 protein. The sample shows approximately 490,000 distinct CDR3 sequences, around 13% of them seen only once. V lost 8 bases to trimming and J lost 1 base, with 18 bases between them. CDR3 size: 16 residues. The receptor's source is a human donor who donated a stem cell graft to a child with combined immunodeficiency. Sequencing was performed on PBMCs from the stem cell graft donor, taken from the stem cell graft. This chain links TRBV12-3 or TRBV12-4 with TRBJ2-1; D ambiguous. CDR3 sequence: CASSSSRGTSYNEQFF. Written as DNA, the CDR3 is TGTGCCAGCTCTTCCTCCAGAGGCACTTCCTACAATGAGCAGTTCTTC.